In this sample, the clone carrying this T cell receptor (beta chain) turned up a few times. Exclusion of patients followed from uncontrolled infection, other autoimmune disease, pregnancy or lactation. Each diagnosis was grounded in clinical symptoms, serum thyroxine and TRAb, thyroid ultrasound, and orbital computed tomography. This entry is derived from a study of T cells in Graves' hyperthyroidism and ophthalmopathy. Study-wide context: Sampling of peripheral blood happened at initial diagnosis, prior to any treatment.

After removal of 0 bases from V and 5 bases from J, the junction contained 12 bases not matched to a gene. The CDR3 has 17 amino acids. Germline V CDR1 and CDR2: GTSNPN, SVGIG (reference sequence). The source material, RNA transcripts, was used to amplify TCR beta CDR3 regions. HTBI primers drove first-round RT-PCR of the TCR CDR3. TCRdb called the multiplex PCR reads again in MiXCR, with one record for every CDR3 protein. The profile covers hundreds of thousands of distinct CDR3 sequences, with roughly 14% appearing a single time and 13% taken by the ten largest. Sequences were obtained from blood. This clonotype originated in a man aged 18-30 years with Graves' ophthalmopathy. V usage is TRBV30 and J usage is TRBJ2-3, with 9 bases matching TRBD2. The CDR3 DNA reads as TGTGCCTGGAGTGTACGGTGGGTGCGGGGGGGCCAAGATACGCAGTATTTT. Its translation is CAWSVRWVRGGQDTQYF.